Below, one T cell receptor (beta chain) is given with its context. The data belong to a study of blood T cell repertoires in COVID-19. Overall study context: The United States, Italy and Spain were the sources of the acute and convalescent COVID-19 samples. Sources were T cells, B-cell-depleted T cells, or PBMCs; the material itself was cDNA or gDNA.

Patients at the Seattle site were enrolled during active infection and followed longitudinally. Original handling: From reference gene primer amplification, estimates of nucleated cell counts were derived. Sequencing was performed with immunoSEQ multiplex PCR; in TCRdb, only in-frame clones are kept and a portion is missing. V and J calls and clone size are copied from that table; D and trimming were computed from the DNA. The repertoire holds about 200,000 clones, with more than 75% as singletons. Sequenced sample: peripheral blood. This TCR came from an older woman with COVID-19, enrolled during active disease.

The CDR3 reads CATSARDSQYNEQFF. CDR3 in DNA: TGTGCCACCAGCGCCCGGGACTCGCAGTACAATGAGCAGTTCTTC. The V call is TRBV15, the J call TRBJ2-1; D possibly corresponds to TRBD2 (6 bases). Germline assignment: CDR1 LNHNV and CDR2 YYDKDF (reference sequence). This CDR3 has 15 amino acids. V was cut by 5 bases and J by 4 bases, with 15 bases left in between.